These 29 T cell receptor beta chains originate from one sample sequenced in a study of tumor-infiltrating lymphocytes in primary liver carcinoma (dated by TCRdb to 2017 to 2019). The instrument was an Illumina HiSeq 2500. Starting from approximately 0.5 ug total RNA, TCRbeta-specific cDNA was produced by reverse transcription with a constant-region primer and ProtoScript II reverse transcriptase. Construction of the TCRbeta libraries relied on three nested rounds of multiplex PCR, following a slightly modified ARM-PCR procedure. Each of the first two PCR rounds ran for around 10 cycles using multiplex TRBV1-TRBV30 forward primers together with a Cbeta reverse primer. TCRdb applied fastp at Q25 and MiXCR to the public reads, then kept only in-frame beta chains. When rows share a CDR3 protein, they turn into one entry using the most common DNA and genes. Recorded for this sample are about 84,000 distinct CDR3 sequences; roughly 72% of them occurred a single time. The top ten hold approximately 20% of the sample.

Without any cell sorting, total RNA and DNA were co-extracted from about 20-30 mg of bulk tissue using the AllPrep DNA/RNA mini kit. The sample taken for sequencing was liver tumor tissue from sampling region 1. The intended sense of this specimen's cell subset or site label: tumor region T1, superior pole. All receptors derive from a man aged 35-49 years with primary liver carcinoma and hepatitis B virus infection.

The chain combines TRBV5-1 with TRBJ2-5, with TRBD1 identical over 8 bases. Trimming took 0 bases from V and 4 from J; bases not matched to a gene: 5. The CDR3 is 15 residues long. CDR1 and CDR2 (germline): SGHRS, YFSETQ. CDR3 nucleotide sequence: TGCGCCAGCAGCTTGGACAGGGGGGTGTCAGAGACCCAGTACTTC. Protein sequence: CASSLDRGVSETQYF.

This clonotype appeared once. The junction and the germline gene differ at one end; a read error may be behind it. V and J are TRBV29-1 and TRBJ1-1; TRBD1 is a possible D gene (5 bases). CDR3 size: 14 residues. The germline CDR1 and CDR2 sequences are SQVTM and ANQGSEA. The CDR3 region has the DNA TGCAGCGTTGCCCTCCGTGACAGCAACACTGAATCTTTCTTT. Residues: CSVALRDSNTESFF.

This clonotype has more than one count but fewer than ten. A junction end diverges from the germline sequence, so it may reflect a read error. The J gene is TRBJ2-2, the V gene TRBV11-2; 7 bases fit TRBD1. CDR3 length: 16 amino acids. CDR1 and CDR2 from the germline V gene are SGHAT and FQNNGV. In DNA form, the CDR3 reads TGTGCCAGCAGCATAAACAGGGGTTCCGTCGCCGGGGAGCTGGTTTTT. It codes for CASSINRGSVAGELVF.

This clonotype occurred many times. The chain joins TRBV4-1 to TRBJ2-7; 11 nucleotides match TRBD2. The CDR3 extends over 15 amino acids. Germline values: CDR1 MGHRA, CDR2 YSYEKL. With V trimmed by 0 bases and J by 2 bases, 0 bases remained unmatched. The CDR3 reads CASSQEGLAAYEQYF. CDR3 bases: TGCGCCAGCAGCCAAGAGGGACTAGCGGCCTACGAGCAGTACTTC.

As to this clonotype: One junction end does not reproduce the germline sequence, and a read error may be involved. The V gene is TRBV4-1, the J gene TRBJ2-7; possible D gene TRBD1, 5 bases. Germline CDR1 reads MGHRA; CDR2 reads YSYEKL. The CDR3 has 14 residues. CDR3 bases: TGCGTCAGCAGCCAAGGAATGGGGCCCTACAAGCAGTACTTC. Its protein is CVSSQGMGPYKQYF.

This clonotype was observed a single time. A read error may account for a junction end that differs from germline. The rearrangement uses TRBV29-1 and TRBJ2-7; a weak D match, TRBD2 (5 bases). Germline V gene sequence: CDR1 SQVTM, CDR2 ANQGSEA. The CDR3 totals 10 residues. CDR3 DNA sequence: TGTGGCGCTGAGCGGCGGGAGCAGTACTTC. Encoded protein: CGAERREQYF.

This clonotype is medium-sized (0.01 to 0.1%) by share. The chain is built from TRBV6-1 and TRBJ1-1; a possible D gene is TRBD1 (5 bases). Germline CDR1 reads MNHNS; CDR2 reads SASEGT. The CDR3 has 15 residues. V lost 1 base to trimming and J lost 2 bases, with 11 bases between them. The CDR3 sequence is CASSEDTGGNTEAFF. The CDR3 bases are TGTGCCAGCAGTGAAGATACGGGGGGAAACACTGAAGCTTTCTTT.

Note on this clonotype: A much larger clone lies one base from this, so it may be a read error. The chain combines TRBV28 with TRBJ2-5; 8 bases match TRBD2. The junction had 12 bases not matched to a gene; V was cut back by 5 bases and J by 4 bases. Germline CDR1 is MDHEN and CDR2 is SYDVKM. The CDR3 has 16 residues. CDR3 in amino acids: CASSLGGSGGLETQYF. The CDR3 nucleotides are TGTGCCAGCAGTCTGGGTGGATCGGGAGGGCTAGAGACCCAGTACTTC.

To note about this clonotype: At one of its ends the junction is not consistent with the germline gene, which may arise from a read error. This chain links TRBV5-5 with TRBJ1-4, with a tentative D call TRBD1 (5 bases). Germline lookup yields CDR1 SGHKS and CDR2 YYEKEE (reference sequence). This CDR3 is built from 14 residues. The CDR3 bases are TGTCCCAGCTGCACTGACAGAGCAGGTGAAAAACTGTTTTTT. It specifies CPSCTDRAGEKLFF.

Note on this clonotype: As the CDR3 is not closed by the conserved phenylalanine or tryptophan, this likely results from a read error. The rearrangement uses TRBV5-4 and TRBJ2-2; TRBD2 agrees at 9 bases. This CDR3 comprises 14 residues. Germline CDR1 is SGHNT and CDR2 is YYREEE (reference sequence). The chain's CDR3 is CVSSLTSGTGELFI. The DNA of the CDR3 is TGTGTCAGCAGCTTAACTAGCGGGACCGGGGAGCTGTTTATT.

As concerns this clonotype: Mismatch with germline at one junction end may stem from a read error. The chain carries TRBV4-2 and TRBJ2-3; TRBD2 matches at 11 bases. The CDR3 totals 16 residues. CDR1 LGHNA and CDR2 YNFKEQ come from the germline V gene. The CDR3 DNA sequence: TGTCCCAGCAGCCAAGATATAGCGGGAGGGCCAGATACGCAATATTTT. It is translated as CPSSQDIAGGPDTQYF.

This clonotype was counted between two and nine times. This sequence joins TRBV19 and TRBJ1-5, with 9 bases lining up with TRBD1. Unmatched junction bases numbered 6, after V lost 8 bases and J lost 1 base. Germline-derived CDR1 and CDR2 are LNHDA and SQIVND (reference sequence). The CDR3 covers 15 residues. CDR3 region: CASCRGTGSNQPQHF. The CDR3 DNA reads TGTGCCAGTTGCCGAGGGACAGGGAGCAATCAGCCCCAGCATTTT.

About this clonotype itself: Sequence at one end of the junction differs from germline and may be a read error. The chain carries TRBV11-1 and TRBJ2-1, with 14 positions matching TRBD2. The CDR3 totals 17 residues. Germline V gene data show CDR1 as SGHAT and CDR2 as FQDESV (reference sequence). The CDR3 coding sequence is TGTGCCATCAGCCTGGGACTAGCGGGAGAAGTTGACAATGATCAGTTCTTT. Encoded protein: CAISLGLAGEVDNDQFF. The entire variable domain, with the rest obtained from reference TRBV11-1 and TRBJ2-1, is as follows: EAEVAQSPRYKITEKSQAVAFWCDPISGHATLYWYRQILGQGPELLVQFQDESVVDDSQLPKDRFSAERLKGVDSTLKIQPAELGDSAMYLCAISLGLAGEVDNDQFFGPGTRLTVL.

With regard to this clonotype: This may be a read error, as it is one base from a much larger clone. The gene calls are TRBV7-9 and TRBJ2-1, with TRBD1 as a possible D gene (6 bases). V was trimmed by 5 bases and J by 5 bases, leaving 16 bases between them. The germline V gene has CDR1 SEHNR and CDR2 FQNEAQ (reference sequence). There are 15 residues in the CDR3. The CDR3 nucleotides read TGTGCCAGCAGCGCTGGACAGACCAGCCACAATGAGCAGTTCTTC. The encoded protein is CASSAGQTSHNEQFF.

Points on this clonotype: An end of the junction does not agree with germline; a read error may underlie this. This rearrangement joins TRBV11-2 to TRBJ2-7; D uncertain. The CDR3 covers 15 residues. Germline values: CDR1 SGHAT, CDR2 FQNNGV. In DNA form, the CDR3 reads TGTGCCAGCAGCCCCGAAGGTACAACAGTCTACGAACAGTGCTTC. Protein sequence: CASSPEGTTVYEQCF.

Comments on this clonotype: Relative to the germline gene, one junction end is altered; a read error may explain this. The chain uses TRBV7-9 and TRBJ1-6; D is ambiguous. The CDR3 contains 15 residues. Germline loops: CDR1 SEHNR, CDR2 FQNEAQ (reference sequence). DNA of the CDR3: TGTGCCAGCAGCTCGGACGGACCTCAGAGCTCACCCCTCTACTTT. It yields the protein CASSSDGPQSSPLYF.

About this clonotype: A read error is likely, as this CDR3 ends without the conserved phenylalanine or tryptophan. No DNA is shown, since the ends of the CDR3 on it are uncertain; the CDR3 is the one TCRdb lists. The chain joins TRBV11-2 to TRBJ1-1; the table gives TRBD1 as D, unverified against the DNA. Germline V CDR1 and CDR2: SGHAT, FQNNGV. The length of the CDR3 is 17 amino acids, counting both ends. CDR3 loop: CASSRMGGQGFGTESFL.

Concerning this clonotype: One end of the junction fails to match germline, which may point to a read error. The genes are TRBV6-6 and TRBJ2-5, with TRBD2 as a possible D gene (7 bases). CDR3 length: 15 residues. CDR1 and CDR2 from the germline V gene are MNHNY and SVGAGI (reference sequence). The CDR3 here is CASTPLRGGGESQYF. Written as DNA, the CDR3 is TGTGCCAGCACCCCATTAAGAGGGGGGGGAGAGTCCCAGTACTTC.

Remarks on this clonotype: This may stem from a read error, because a much larger clone lies one nucleotide away. This chain joins TRBV7-9 and TRBJ1-1, with D hard to call. The CDR3 has 15 amino acids. Looked up from germline, CDR1 is SEHNR and CDR2 is FQNEAQ (reference sequence). Trimming shortened V by 5 bases and J by 0 bases, and 13 bases separated the two germline ends. For the CDR3, the DNA is TGTGCCAGCAGCCCCCATGGGTTGTTGAACACTGAAGCTTTCTTT. The encoded protein is CASSPHGLLNTEAFF.

A remark on this clonotype: This could be a read error, since a much larger clone is one nucleotide away. The V call is TRBV21-1, the J call TRBJ2-1; TRBD2, the D gene given by the table, was not confirmed from the DNA. TRBV21-1 is a pseudogene. The CDR3 covers 19 residues. Here the CDR3 reads CASSKGRLAGQRPGNEQFF. CDR3 sequence (DNA): TGTGCCAGCAGCAAAGGGCGACTAGCGGGACAAAGGCCCGGGAATGAGCAGTTCTTC.

This clonotype was observed many times. CDR3 region: CASSYKDRRFYNSPLHF. The CDR3 DNA is TGTGCCAGCAGCTACAAGGACAGACGTTTCTATAATTCACCCCTCCACTTT. This sequence joins TRBV5-6 and TRBJ1-6, with D possibly matching TRBD1 (6 bases). This CDR3 contains 17 residues. Trimming stripped 3 bases from V and 3 bases from J, with 16 bases between. Germline CDR1 and CDR2: SGHDT and YYEEEE.

The CDR3 DNA is TGCAGCGTTGAAGTTGATAGCGGGATAGATACGCAGTATTTT. Translation: CSVEVDSGIDTQYF. The V and J genes are TRBV29-1 and TRBJ2-3; 8 bases agree with TRBD2. CDR3 length: 14 residues. Trimming cost V 1 base and J 5 bases; bases outside gene matches: 5. Per the germline V gene, CDR1 is SQVTM and CDR2 is ANQGSEA.

The count of this clonotype is one. Germline is not matched at one junction end, which may reflect a read error. The V call is TRBV6-5, the J call TRBJ2-2, with D tentatively TRBD2 (5 bases). Germline V gene sequence: CDR1 MNHEY, CDR2 SVGAGI. The CDR3 has 15 amino acids. In DNA, the CDR3 is TGTGCCAGCAGTTACGCAGTGTACGGCACCGGGGAGCTGTATTTC. Residues: CASSYAVYGTGELYF.

With respect to this clonotype: This CDR3 fails to terminate in the conserved phenylalanine or tryptophan, so it likely reflects a read error. V usage is TRBV10-3 and J usage is TRBJ2-1; 10 nucleotides match TRBD2. Germline trimming cut 6 bases from V and 9 bases from J; bases unmatched to any gene: 8. The CDR3 spans 14 residues. Germline CDR1 is ENHRY and CDR2 is SYGVKD. The CDR3 DNA reads as TGTGCCATCAGATTTGAGCGGGAGGGCGGTGAGCAGTTCCTC. Encoded protein: CAIRFEREGGEQFL.

In regard to this clonotype: A much more abundant neighbour one base away suggests this may be a read error. The J gene is TRBJ1-4, the V gene TRBV28; the match to TRBD1 covers 9 bases. CDR1 is MDHEN, CDR2 SYDVKM, per germline. The CDR3 consists of 14 residues. In DNA, the CDR3 is TGTGCCAGGAGTTTGGACAGGGGAGATGAAAAACTGTTTTTT. It is translated as CARSLDRGDEKLFF.

This clonotype was observed a single time. V gene TRBV12-3 or TRBV12-4 combines with J gene TRBJ2-6; D call uncertain. The CDR3 consists of 14 residues. Trimming shortened V by 8 bases and J by 4 bases, and 12 bases separated the two germline ends. The CDR3: CASLISSGANVLTF. In nucleotides, the CDR3 is TGTGCCAGCCTAATCTCATCCGGGGCCAACGTCCTGACTTTC.

V gene TRBV7-9 combines with J gene TRBJ2-7; 7 nucleotides agree with TRBD2. Germline values: CDR1 SEHNR, CDR2 FQNEAQ (reference sequence). The CDR3 totals 14 residues. V was clipped by 1 base and J by 13 bases; unmatched bases: 13. The chain's CDR3 is CASSLGDYSYVQYF. DNA for the CDR3: TGTGCCAGCAGCTTAGGGGACTATTCCTACGTGCAATACTTC. The variable domain in full, completed from reference TRBV7-9 and TRBJ2-7, reads DTGVSQNPRHKITKRGQNVTFRCDPISEHNRLYWYRQTLGQGPEFLTYFQNEAQLEKSRLLSDRFSAERPKGSFSTLEIQRTEQGDSAMYLCASSLGDYSYVQYFGPGTRLTVT.

On this clonotype itself: This sequence may be a read error, since a much larger clone differs from it by one base. The chain combines TRBV7-9 with TRBJ2-3; D unclear. The CDR3 is 15 residues long. The V end was cut by 7 bases, the J end by 0 bases, with 14 bases between. Germline-derived CDR1 and CDR2 are SEHNR and FQNEAQ (reference sequence). The CDR3 coding sequence is TGTGCCAGCAACCAGCCCCGAACTAGCACAGATACGCAGTATTTT. Encoded protein: CASNQPRTSTDTQYF.

This clonotype occurred once. A single base separates this from a much larger clone, so it may be a read error. This chain uses TRBV6-4 with TRBJ2-3; D may be TRBD1 (6 bases). The CDR3 is 16 residues long. The V gene's germline CDR1 is MRHNA and CDR2 SNTAGT. Here the CDR3 reads CASSDRGSDSRDTQYF. Written as DNA, the CDR3 is TGTGCCAGCAGTGACAGGGGGTCGGATAGCAGAGATACGCAGTATTTT.